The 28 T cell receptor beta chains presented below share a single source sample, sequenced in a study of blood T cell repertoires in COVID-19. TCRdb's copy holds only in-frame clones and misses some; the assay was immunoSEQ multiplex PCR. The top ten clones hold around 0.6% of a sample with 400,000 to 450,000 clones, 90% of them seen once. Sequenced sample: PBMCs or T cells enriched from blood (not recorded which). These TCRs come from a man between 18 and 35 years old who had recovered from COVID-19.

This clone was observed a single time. The CDR3 DNA is TGTGCCAGTACCGAACAGGGGGAGAGGGGCTACACCTTC. Its protein is CASTEQGERGYTF. The chain employs TRBV19 and TRBJ1-2; TRBD1 matches 8 bases. With 7 bases clipped from V and 8 bases from J, the junction kept 9 bases outside the gene matches. Germline V gives CDR1 LNHDA, CDR2 SQIVND (reference sequence). This CDR3 has 13 amino acids.

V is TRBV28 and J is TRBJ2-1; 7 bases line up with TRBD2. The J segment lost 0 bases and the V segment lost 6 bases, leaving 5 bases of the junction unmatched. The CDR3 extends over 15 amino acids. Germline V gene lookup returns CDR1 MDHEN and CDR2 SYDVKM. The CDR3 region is CASRPAGNSYNEQFF. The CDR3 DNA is TGTGCCAGCAGGCCAGCGGGGAACTCCTACAATGAGCAGTTCTTC.

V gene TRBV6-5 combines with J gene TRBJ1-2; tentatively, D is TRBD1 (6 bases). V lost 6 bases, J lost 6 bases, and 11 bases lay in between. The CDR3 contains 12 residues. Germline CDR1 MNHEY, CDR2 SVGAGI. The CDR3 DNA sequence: TGTGCCAGCAGCAAAGGGGGGGATGGCTACACCTTC. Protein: CASSKGGDGYTF.

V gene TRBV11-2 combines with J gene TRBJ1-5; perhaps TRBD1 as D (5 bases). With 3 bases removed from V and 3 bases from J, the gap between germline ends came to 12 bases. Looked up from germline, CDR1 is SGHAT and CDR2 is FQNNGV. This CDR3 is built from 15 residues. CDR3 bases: TGTGCCAGCAGCTTGGGGGGGACTTACAATCAGCCCCAGCATTTT. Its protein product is CASSLGGTYNQPQHF.

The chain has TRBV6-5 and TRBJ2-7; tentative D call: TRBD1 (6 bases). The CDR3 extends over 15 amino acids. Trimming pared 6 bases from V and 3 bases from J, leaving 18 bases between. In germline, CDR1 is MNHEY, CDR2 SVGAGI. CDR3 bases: TGTGCCAGCAGACTTGCCAGGGGACCCCTCTACGAGCAGTACTTC. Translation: CASRLARGPLYEQYF.

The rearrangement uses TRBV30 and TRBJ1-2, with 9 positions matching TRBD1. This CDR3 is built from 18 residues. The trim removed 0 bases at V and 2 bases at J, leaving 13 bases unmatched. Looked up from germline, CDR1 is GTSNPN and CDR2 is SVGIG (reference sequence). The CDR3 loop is CAWSVRGLGQGRNYGYTF. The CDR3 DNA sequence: TGTGCCTGGAGTGTACGTGGCCTCGGACAGGGGAGAAACTATGGCTACACCTTC.

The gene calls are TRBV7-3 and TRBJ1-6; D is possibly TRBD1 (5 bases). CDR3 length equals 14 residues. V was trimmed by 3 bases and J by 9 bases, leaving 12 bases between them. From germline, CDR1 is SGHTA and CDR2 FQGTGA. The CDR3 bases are TGTGCCAGCAGCTTGCGGGGGTACGGTTCACCCCTCCACTTT. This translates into CASSLRGYGSPLHF.

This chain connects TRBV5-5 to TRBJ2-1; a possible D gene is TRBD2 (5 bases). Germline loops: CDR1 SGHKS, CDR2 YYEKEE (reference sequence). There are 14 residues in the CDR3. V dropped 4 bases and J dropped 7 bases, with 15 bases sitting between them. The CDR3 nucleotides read TGTGCCAGCAGCCCCCCCGGGATGGGGAATGAGCAGTTCTTC. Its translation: CASSPPGMGNEQFF.

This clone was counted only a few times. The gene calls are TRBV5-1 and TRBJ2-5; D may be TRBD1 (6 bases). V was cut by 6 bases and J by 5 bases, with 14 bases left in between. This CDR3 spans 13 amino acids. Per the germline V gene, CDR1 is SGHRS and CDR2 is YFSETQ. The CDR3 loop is CASNPTGLETQYF. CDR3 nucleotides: TGCGCCAGCAATCCCACAGGGTTGGAGACCCAGTACTTC.

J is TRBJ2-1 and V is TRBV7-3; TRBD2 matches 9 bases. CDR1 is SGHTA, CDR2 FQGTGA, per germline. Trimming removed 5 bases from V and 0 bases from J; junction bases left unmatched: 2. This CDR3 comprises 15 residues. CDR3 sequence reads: CASSHSGSSYNEQFF. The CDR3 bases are TGTGCCAGCAGCCATAGCGGGAGCTCCTACAATGAGCAGTTCTTC.

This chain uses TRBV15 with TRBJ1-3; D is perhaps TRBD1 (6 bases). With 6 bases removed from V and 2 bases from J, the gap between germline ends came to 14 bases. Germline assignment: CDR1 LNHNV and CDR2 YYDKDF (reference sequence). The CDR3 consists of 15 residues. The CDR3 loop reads CATRFQGNAGNTIYF. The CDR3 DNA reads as TGTGCCACCAGGTTTCAGGGGAATGCTGGAAACACCATATATTTT.

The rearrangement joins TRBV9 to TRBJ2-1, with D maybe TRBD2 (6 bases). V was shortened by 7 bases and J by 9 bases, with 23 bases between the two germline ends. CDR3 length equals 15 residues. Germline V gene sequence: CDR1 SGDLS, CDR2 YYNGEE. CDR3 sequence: CASSRGWESRGEQFF. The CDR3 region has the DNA TGTGCCAGCTCCCGGGGGTGGGAGTCGCGGGGTGAGCAGTTCTTC. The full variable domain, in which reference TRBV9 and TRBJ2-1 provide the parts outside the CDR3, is DSGVTQTPKHLITATGQRVTLRCSPRSGDLSVYWYQQSLDQGLQFLIQYYNGEERAKGNILERFSAQQFPDLHSELNLSSLELGDSALYFCASSRGWESRGEQFFGPGTRLTVL.

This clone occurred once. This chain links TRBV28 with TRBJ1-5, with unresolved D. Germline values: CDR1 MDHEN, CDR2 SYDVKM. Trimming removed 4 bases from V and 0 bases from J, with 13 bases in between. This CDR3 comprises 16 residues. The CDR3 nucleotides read TGTGCCAGCAGTTCCCTAGACCTCTATAGCAATCAGCCCCAGCATTTT. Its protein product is CASSSLDLYSNQPQHF.

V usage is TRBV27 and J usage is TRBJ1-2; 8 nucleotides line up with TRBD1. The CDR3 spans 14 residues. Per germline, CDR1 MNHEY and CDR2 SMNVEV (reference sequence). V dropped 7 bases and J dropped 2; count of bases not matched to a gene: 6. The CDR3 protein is CASKRGTGNYGYTF. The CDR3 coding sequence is TGTGCCAGCAAACGAGGGACAGGAAACTATGGCTACACCTTC.

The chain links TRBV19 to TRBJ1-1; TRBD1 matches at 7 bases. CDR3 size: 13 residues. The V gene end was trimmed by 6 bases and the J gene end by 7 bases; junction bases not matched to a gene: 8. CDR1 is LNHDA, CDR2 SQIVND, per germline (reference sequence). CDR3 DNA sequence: TGTGCCAGTAGCGCCCGACAGGGCGGTGAAGCTTTCTTT. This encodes CASSARQGGEAFF.

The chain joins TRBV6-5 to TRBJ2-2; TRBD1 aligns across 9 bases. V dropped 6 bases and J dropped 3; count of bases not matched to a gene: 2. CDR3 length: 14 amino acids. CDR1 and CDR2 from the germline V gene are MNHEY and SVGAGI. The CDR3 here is CASRGTGYTGELFF. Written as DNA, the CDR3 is TGTGCCAGCAGAGGGACAGGGTACACCGGGGAGCTGTTTTTT.

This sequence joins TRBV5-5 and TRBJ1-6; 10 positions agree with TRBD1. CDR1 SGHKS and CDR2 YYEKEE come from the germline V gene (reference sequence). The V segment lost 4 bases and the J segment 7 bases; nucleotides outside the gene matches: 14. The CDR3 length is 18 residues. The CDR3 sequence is CASSVDRGLGVWNSPLHF. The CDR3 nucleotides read TGTGCCAGCAGCGTAGACAGGGGGCTCGGGGTTTGGAATTCACCCCTCCACTTT. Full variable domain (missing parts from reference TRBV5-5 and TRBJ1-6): DAGVTQSPTHLIKTRGQQVTLRCSPISGHKSVSWYQQVLGQGPQFIFQYYEKEERGRGNFPDRFSARQFPNYSSELNVNALLLGDSALYLCASSVDRGLGVWNSPLHFGNGTRLTVT.

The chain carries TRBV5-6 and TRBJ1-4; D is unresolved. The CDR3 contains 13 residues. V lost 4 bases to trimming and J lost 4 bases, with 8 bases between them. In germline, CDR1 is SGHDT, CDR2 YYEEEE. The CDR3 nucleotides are TGTGCCAGCAGCCTTGGGCGTAATGAAAAACTGTTTTTT. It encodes CASSLGRNEKLFF.

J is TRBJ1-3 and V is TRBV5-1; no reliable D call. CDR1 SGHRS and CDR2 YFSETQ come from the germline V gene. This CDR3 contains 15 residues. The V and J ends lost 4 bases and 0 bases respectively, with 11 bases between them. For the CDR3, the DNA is TGCGCCAGCAGCCCCCGTAGTCTCTCTGGAAACACCATATATTTT. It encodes CASSPRSLSGNTIYF.

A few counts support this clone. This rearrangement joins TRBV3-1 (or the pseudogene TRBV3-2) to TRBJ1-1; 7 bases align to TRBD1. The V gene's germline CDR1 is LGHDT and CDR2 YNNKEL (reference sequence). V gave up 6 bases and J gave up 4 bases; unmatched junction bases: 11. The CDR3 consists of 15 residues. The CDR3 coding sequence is TGTGCCAGCAGTCCCACAGGGGCGAGGAGCACTGAAGCTTTCTTT. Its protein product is CASSPTGARSTEAFF.

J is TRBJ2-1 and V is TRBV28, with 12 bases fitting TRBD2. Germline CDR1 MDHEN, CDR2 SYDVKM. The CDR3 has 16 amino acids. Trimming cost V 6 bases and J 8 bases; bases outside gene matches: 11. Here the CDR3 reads CASSPARTSGTYEQFF. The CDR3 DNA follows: TGTGCCAGCAGCCCAGCGAGGACTAGCGGGACCTATGAGCAGTTCTTC.

In nucleotides, the CDR3 is TGTGCCAGCAGCCGCGGGGGACTAGCGGGTAACACCGGGGAGCTGTTTTTT. Translated, it gives CASSRGGLAGNTGELFF. The rearrangement uses TRBV3-1 (or the pseudogene TRBV3-2) and TRBJ2-2; 12 positions match TRBD2. Germline V lookup: CDR1 LGHDT, CDR2 YNNKEL (reference sequence). This CDR3 spans 17 amino acids. V lost 4 bases to trimming and J lost 2 bases; unmatched junction nucleotides: 5.

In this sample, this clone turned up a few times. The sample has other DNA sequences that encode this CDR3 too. CDR3 region: CASSLGAGGSYEQYF. CDR3 nucleotides: TGCGCCAGCAGCTTGGGGGCGGGAGGCTCCTACGAGCAGTACTTC. This chain joins TRBV5-1 and TRBJ2-7, with 8 bases lining up with TRBD2. J was trimmed by 0 bases and V by 0 bases; bases with no gene match: 2. CDR1 is SGHRS and CDR2 is YFSETQ in the germline V gene. CDR3 size: 15 residues.

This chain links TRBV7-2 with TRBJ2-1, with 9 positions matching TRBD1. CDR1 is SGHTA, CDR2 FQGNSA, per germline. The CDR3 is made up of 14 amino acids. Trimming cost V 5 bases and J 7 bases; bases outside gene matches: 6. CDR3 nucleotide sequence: TGTGCCAGCAGCGGGGACAGGGCTATTAATGAGCAGTTCTTC. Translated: CASSGDRAINEQFF.

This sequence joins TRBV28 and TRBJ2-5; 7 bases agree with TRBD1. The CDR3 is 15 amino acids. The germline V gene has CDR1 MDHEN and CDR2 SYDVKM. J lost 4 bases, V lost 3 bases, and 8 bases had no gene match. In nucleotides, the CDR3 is TGTGCCAGCAGTTTGGCACAGGGGACGCGAGAGACCCAGTACTTC. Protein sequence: CASSLAQGTRETQYF.

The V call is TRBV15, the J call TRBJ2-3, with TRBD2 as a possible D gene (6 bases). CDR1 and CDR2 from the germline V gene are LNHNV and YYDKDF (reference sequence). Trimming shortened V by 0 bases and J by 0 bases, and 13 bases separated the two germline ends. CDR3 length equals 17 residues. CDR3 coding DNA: TGTGCCACCAGCAGAGATCTCTTTGGAGGGAGCACAGATACGCAGTATTTT. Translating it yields CATSRDLFGGSTDTQYF.

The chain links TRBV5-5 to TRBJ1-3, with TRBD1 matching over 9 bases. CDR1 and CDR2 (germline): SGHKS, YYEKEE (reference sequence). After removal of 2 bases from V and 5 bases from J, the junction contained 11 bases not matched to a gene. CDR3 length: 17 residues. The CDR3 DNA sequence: TGTGCCAGCAGCTTTAGGGACAGGGCACTAAATCGAAACACCATATATTTT. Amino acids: CASSFRDRALNRNTIYF.

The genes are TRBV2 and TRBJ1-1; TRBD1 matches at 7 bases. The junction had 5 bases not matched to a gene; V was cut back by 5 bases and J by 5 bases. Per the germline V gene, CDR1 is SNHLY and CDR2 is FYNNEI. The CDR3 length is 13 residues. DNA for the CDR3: TGTGCCAGCAGTCCAGGGGGGAGGACTGAAGCTTTCTTT. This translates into CASSPGGRTEAFF. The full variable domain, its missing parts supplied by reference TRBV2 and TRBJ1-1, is EPEVTQTPSHQVTQMGQEVILRCVPISNHLYFYWYRQILGQKVEFLVSFYNNEISEKSEIFDDQFSVERPDGSNFTLKIRSTKLEDSAMYFCASSPGGRTEAFFGQGTRLTVV.